This TCR beta chain was captured in a study of early T cells in non-severe SARS-CoV-2 infection. Study-level information: Sequencing input comprised bulk RNA from unsorted whole blood; chain pairing was not available. Study conclusions and caveats: Lookups in VDJdb leaned toward anti-spike CD8 responses and missed private and CD4 specificities.

Trimming removed 0 bases at V and 7 bases at J, with 10 bases between. From germline, CDR1 is KGHSH and CDR2 LQKENI. The CDR3 length is 14 residues. The sample holds many counts of this clonotype. Its antigen is as yet unknown. In the library, individual cDNA molecules carried attached unique molecular identifiers. TCRdb re-called the 5' RACE reads with MiXCR, one entry per CDR3 protein. The sample lists over 60,000 distinct CDR3 sequences, 8.5% to 10% occurring once. The source of this sequence is an adult who was a healthcare worker with PCR-confirmed SARS-CoV-2 infection or an uninfected control (not recorded which). The chain joins TRBV18 to TRBJ1-5; tentatively, D is TRBD1 (6 bases). Source material: whole blood. The CDR3: CASSPPGGFQPQHF. CDR3 nucleotide sequence: TGTGCCAGCTCACCACCAGGGGGGTTCCAGCCCCAGCATTTT.